This TCR beta chain stems from a study of blood T cell repertoires in COVID-19. Looking at the study overall: PBMCs, B-cell-depleted T cells, or T cells were the source of the cDNA or gDNA that made up the material.

Per the germline V gene, CDR1 is SGHRS and CDR2 is YFSETQ. The CDR3 contains 14 residues. Trimming stripped 3 bases from V and 9 bases from J, with 16 bases between. The assay was immunoSEQ multiplex PCR, and TCRdb's table has in-frame clones only and misses some. The sample records over 350,000 clones, 70% to 90% being singletons. The TCR comes from a woman aged 25 to 45 with active or convalescent COVID-19. V and J are TRBV5-1 and TRBJ1-5, with D perhaps matching TRBD1 (6 bases). What was sequenced was peripheral blood. The DNA for the CDR3 is TGCGCCAGCAGCTCGGGGGGCCCCGGGGTGCCCCAGCATTTT. It translates to CASSSGGPGVPQHF.